Listed here are 10 T cell receptor beta chains from one sample, sequenced in a study of regulatory T cells in long-lasting Graves disease. Building the TCR beta libraries relied on iRepertoire HTBI primers, and CDR3 regions underwent Arm-PCR. TCRdb itself ran the multiplex PCR reads through MiXCR, one entry per CDR3 protein. The table records roughly 380,000 distinct CDR3 sequences, around 15% of them present only once. Time point meaning: newly diagnosed GD, antithyroid drugs for less than 3 months. PBMCs were the source of the RNA used for TCR sequencing. This specimen was peripheral blood mononuclear cells (PBMCs), taken at new diagnosis, from a patient treated with antithyroid drugs. Receptors originate from a female donor with Graves disease.

The rearrangement links TRBV5-1 to TRBJ1-6; D may be TRBD1 (5 bases). V was trimmed by 4 bases and J by 5 bases, leaving 16 bases between them. The V gene's germline CDR1 is SGHRS and CDR2 YFSETQ. The CDR3 sequence is 16 residues long. The CDR3 region has the DNA TGCGCCAGCAGCACCCAGGGCCCACAGGATAATTCACCCCTCCACTTT. This encodes CASSTQGPQDNSPLHF.

This clonotype was observed at least ten times. The chain uses TRBV27 and TRBJ1-2, with TRBD1 matching 8 bases. This CDR3 comprises 14 residues. Germline CDR1 is MNHEY and CDR2 is SMNVEV (reference sequence). V trimming: 6 bases; J trimming: 5 bases; junction bases outside the gene matches: 8. DNA of the CDR3: TGTGCCAGCAGGGGGGGGACAGGATCATATGGCTACACCTTC. Translating it yields CASRGGTGSYGYTF.

This clonotype was detected ten times or more. The chain recombines TRBV5-6 with TRBJ2-5; no clear D gene. Germline loops: CDR1 SGHDT, CDR2 YYEEEE. The V end was cut by 2 bases, the J end by 1 base, with 3 bases between. CDR3 length: 12 amino acids. CDR3 sequence reads: CASSFIQETQYF. DNA for the CDR3: TGTGCCAGCAGCTTCATCCAAGAGACCCAGTACTTC.

This clonotype was picked up many times. The chain couples TRBV6-1 to TRBJ2-1, with 12 bases lining up with TRBD2. The CDR3 consists of 15 residues. After removal of 6 bases from V and 7 bases from J, the junction contained 7 bases not matched to a gene. Germline CDR1 MNHNS, CDR2 SASEGT. The CDR3 nucleotides are TGTGCCAGCAGGATCCTAGCGGGGGGGCATAATGAGCAGTTCTTC. This sequence encodes CASRILAGGHNEQFF.

This sequence joins TRBV6-1 and TRBJ2-5; D gene uncertain. CDR1 and CDR2 from the germline V gene are MNHNS and SASEGT. This CDR3 spans 13 amino acids. Trimming took 5 bases from V and 1 from J, leaving 8 bases between them. Here the CDR3 reads CASSPLTQETQYF. CDR3 DNA: TGTGCCAGCAGTCCCTTGACCCAAGAGACCCAGTACTTC.

This clonotype was detected ten times or more. The rearrangement uses TRBV5-1 and TRBJ1-1; D is undetermined. The V gene's germline CDR1 is SGHRS and CDR2 YFSETQ. The CDR3 is made up of 12 amino acids. Trimming pared 0 bases from V and 3 bases from J, leaving 3 bases between. The CDR3 is CASSLDDTEAFF. DNA of the CDR3: TGCGCCAGCAGCTTGGACGACACTGAAGCTTTCTTT.

This clonotype was observed many times. This chain joins TRBV12-3 or TRBV12-4 and TRBJ1-5; maybe TRBD1 (6 bases). CDR3 length: 15 amino acids. V was pared by 3 bases and J by 10 bases, with 19 bases between. CDR3 residues: CASSLRRGAGVPQHF. The CDR3 DNA sequence: TGTGCCAGCAGTTTGAGGAGGGGGGCCGGAGTACCCCAGCATTTT.

Many counts were recorded for this clonotype. The V gene is TRBV5-4, the J gene TRBJ2-2; 7 bases are a match to TRBD2. The V and J ends lost 0 bases and 4 bases, in that order; junction bases with no gene match: 6. Looked up from germline, CDR1 is SGHNT and CDR2 is YYREEE (reference sequence). CDR3 length: 16 residues. The chain's CDR3 is CASSLDGREPTGELFF. DNA for the CDR3: TGTGCCAGCAGCTTGGACGGGCGGGAGCCCACCGGGGAGCTGTTTTTT. The variable domain in full, completed from reference TRBV5-4 and TRBJ2-2, reads ETGVTQSPTHLIKTRGQQVTLRCSSQSGHNTVSWYQQALGQGPQFIFQYYREEENGRGNFPPRFSGLQFPNYSSELNVNALELDDSALYLCASSLDGREPTGELFFGEGSRLTVL.

There are many counts of this clonotype. The chain recombines TRBV20-1 with TRBJ2-1; D perhaps matches TRBD2 (6 bases). V lost 4 bases, J lost 0 bases, and 16 bases lay in between. CDR1 is DFQATT, CDR2 SNEGSKA, per germline (reference sequence). There are 16 residues in the CDR3. The CDR3 reads CSAKAGAGSSYNEQFF. DNA of the CDR3: TGCAGTGCTAAGGCTGGGGCGGGGAGCTCCTACAATGAGCAGTTCTTC.

This clonotype was counted ten times or more. CDR3 protein: CASSRASLNTEAFF. In DNA, the CDR3 is TGTGCCAGCAGTCGGGCCTCTCTGAACACTGAAGCTTTCTTT. The rearrangement uses TRBV28 and TRBJ1-1, with D unresolved. CDR3 length equals 14 residues. Trimming removed 5 bases from V and 0 bases from J, with 10 bases in between. CDR1 is MDHEN, CDR2 SYDVKM, per germline.